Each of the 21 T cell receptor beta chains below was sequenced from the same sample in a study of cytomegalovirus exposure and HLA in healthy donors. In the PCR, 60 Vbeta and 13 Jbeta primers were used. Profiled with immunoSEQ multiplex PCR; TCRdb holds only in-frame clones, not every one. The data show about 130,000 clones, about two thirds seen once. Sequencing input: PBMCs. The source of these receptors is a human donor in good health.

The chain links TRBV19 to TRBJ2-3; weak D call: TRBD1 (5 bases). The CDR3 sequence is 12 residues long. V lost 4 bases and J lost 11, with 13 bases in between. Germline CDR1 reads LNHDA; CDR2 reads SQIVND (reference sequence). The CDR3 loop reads CASSTGQGGQYF. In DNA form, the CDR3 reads TGTGCCAGTAGTACTGGGCAGGGCGGGCAGTATTTT.

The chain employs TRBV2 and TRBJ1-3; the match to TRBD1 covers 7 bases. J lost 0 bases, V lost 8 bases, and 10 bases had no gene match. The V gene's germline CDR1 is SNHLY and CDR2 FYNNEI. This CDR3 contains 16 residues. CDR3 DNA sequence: TGTGCCAGCCAGCACGCGGGACAGAGCTCTGGAAACACCATATATTTT. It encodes CASQHAGQSSGNTIYF.

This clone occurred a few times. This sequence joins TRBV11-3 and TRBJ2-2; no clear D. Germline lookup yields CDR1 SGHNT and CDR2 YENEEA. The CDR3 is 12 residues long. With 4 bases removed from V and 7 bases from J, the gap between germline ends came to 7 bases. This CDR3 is CASSSRVGELFF. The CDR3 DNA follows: TGTGCCAGCAGCTCTCGAGTCGGGGAGCTGTTTTTT. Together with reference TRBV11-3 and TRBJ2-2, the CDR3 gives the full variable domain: EAGVVQSPRYKIIEKKQPVAFWCNPISGHNTLYWYLQNLGQGPELLIRYENEEAVDDSQLPKDRFSAERLKGVDSTLKIQPAELGDSAVYLCASSSRVGELFFGEGSRLTVL.

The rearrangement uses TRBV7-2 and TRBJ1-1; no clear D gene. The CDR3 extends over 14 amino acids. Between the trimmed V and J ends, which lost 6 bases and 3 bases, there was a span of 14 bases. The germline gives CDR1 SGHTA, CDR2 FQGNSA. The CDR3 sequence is CASRPAGVHTEAFF. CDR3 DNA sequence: TGTGCCAGCAGACCAGCCGGAGTACACACTGAAGCTTTCTTT.

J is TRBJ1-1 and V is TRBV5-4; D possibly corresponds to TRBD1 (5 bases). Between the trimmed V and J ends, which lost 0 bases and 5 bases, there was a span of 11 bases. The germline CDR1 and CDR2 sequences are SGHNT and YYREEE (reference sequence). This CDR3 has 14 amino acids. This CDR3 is CASSLVGPGTEAFF. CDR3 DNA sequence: TGTGCCAGCAGCTTGGTGGGGCCAGGGACTGAAGCTTTCTTT.

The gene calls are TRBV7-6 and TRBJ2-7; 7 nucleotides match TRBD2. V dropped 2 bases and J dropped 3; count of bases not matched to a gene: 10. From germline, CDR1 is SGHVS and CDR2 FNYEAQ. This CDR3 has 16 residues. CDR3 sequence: CASSLNVASGDYEQYF. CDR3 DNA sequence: TGTGCCAGCAGCTTAAATGTGGCTAGCGGTGACTACGAGCAGTACTTC.

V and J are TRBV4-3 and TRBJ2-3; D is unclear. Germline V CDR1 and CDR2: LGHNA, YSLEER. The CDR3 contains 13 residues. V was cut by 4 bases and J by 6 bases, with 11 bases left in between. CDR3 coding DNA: TGCGCCAGCAGCCTATCCGCCCGGGATACGCAGTATTTT. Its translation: CASSLSARDTQYF.

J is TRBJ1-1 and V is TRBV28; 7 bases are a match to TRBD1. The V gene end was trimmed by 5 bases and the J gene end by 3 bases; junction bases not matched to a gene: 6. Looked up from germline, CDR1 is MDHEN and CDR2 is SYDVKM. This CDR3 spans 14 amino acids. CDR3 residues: CASSNQGVDTEAFF. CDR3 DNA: TGTGCCAGCAGTAATCAGGGGGTAGACACTGAAGCTTTCTTT.

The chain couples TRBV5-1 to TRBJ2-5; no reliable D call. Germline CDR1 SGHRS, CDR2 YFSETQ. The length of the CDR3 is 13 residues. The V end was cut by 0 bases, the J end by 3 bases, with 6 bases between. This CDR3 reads CASSLAVEETQYF. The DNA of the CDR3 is TGCGCCAGCAGCTTGGCCGTCGAAGAGACCCAGTACTTC. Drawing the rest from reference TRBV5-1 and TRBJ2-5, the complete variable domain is KAGVTQTPRYLIKTRGQQVTLSCSPISGHRSVSWYQQTPGQGLQFLFEYFSETQRNKGNFPGRFSGRQFSNSRSEMNVSTLELGDSALYLCASSLAVEETQYFGPGTRLLVL.

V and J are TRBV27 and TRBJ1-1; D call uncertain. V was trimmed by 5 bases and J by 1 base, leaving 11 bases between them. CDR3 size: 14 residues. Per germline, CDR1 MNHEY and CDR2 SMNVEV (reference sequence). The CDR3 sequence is CASSPRVRNTEAFF. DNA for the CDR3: TGTGCCAGCAGTCCCCGGGTCCGGAACACTGAAGCTTTCTTT.

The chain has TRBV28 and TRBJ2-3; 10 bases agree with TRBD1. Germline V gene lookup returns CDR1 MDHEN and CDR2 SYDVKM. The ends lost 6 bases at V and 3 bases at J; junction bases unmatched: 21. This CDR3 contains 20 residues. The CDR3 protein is CASSPPGWGQGYERTDTQYF. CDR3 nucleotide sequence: TGTGCCAGCAGCCCCCCCGGTTGGGGACAGGGGTACGAAAGGACAGATACGCAGTATTTT.

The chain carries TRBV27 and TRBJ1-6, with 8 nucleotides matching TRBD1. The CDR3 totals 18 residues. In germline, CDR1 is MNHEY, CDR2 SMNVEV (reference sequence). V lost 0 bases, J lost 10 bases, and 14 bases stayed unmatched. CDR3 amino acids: CASSLSIGLDRVGSPLHF. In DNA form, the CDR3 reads TGTGCCAGCAGTTTATCGATTGGTCTGGACAGGGTGGGATCACCCCTCCACTTT.

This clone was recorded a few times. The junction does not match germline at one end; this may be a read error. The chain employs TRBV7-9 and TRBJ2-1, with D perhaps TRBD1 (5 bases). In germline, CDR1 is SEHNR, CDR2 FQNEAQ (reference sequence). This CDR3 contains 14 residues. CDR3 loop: CSSSPGWGNSEQFF. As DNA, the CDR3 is TGTTCCAGCAGCCCCGGCTGGGGCAATAGTGAGCAGTTCTTC.

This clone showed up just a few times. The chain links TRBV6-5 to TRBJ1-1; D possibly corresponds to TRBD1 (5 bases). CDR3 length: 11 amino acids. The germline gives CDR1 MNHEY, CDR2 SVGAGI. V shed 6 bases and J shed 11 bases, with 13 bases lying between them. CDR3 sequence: CASRKGFLAFF. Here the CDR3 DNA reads TGTGCCAGCAGGAAGGGGTTTTTGGCTTTCTTT.

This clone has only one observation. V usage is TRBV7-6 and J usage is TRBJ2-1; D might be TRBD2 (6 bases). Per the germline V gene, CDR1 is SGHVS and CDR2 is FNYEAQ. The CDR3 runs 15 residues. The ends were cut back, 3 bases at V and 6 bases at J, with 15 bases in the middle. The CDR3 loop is CASSLGLPALNEQFF. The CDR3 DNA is TGTGCCAGCAGCTTGGGACTCCCGGCCCTCAATGAGCAGTTCTTC.

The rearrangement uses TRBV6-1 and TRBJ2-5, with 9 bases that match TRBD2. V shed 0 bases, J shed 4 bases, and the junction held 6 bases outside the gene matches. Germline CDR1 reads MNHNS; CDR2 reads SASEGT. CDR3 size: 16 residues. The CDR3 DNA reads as TGTGCCAGCAGTGAAGCATGGGGACTAGCAAGAGAGACCCAGTACTTC. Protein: CASSEAWGLARETQYF.

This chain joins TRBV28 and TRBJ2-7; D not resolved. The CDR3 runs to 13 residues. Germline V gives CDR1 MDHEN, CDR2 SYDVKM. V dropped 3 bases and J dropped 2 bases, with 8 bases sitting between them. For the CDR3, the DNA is TGTGCCAGCAGTTTGGTGGGCACCTACGAGCAGTACTTC. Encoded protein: CASSLVGTYEQYF.

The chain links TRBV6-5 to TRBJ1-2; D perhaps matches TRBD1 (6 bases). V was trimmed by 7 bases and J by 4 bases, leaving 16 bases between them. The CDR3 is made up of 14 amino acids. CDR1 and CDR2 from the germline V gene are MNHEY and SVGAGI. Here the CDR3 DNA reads TGTGCCAGCAAAAAACAGGGTGAAGGCTATGGCTACACCTTC. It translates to CASKKQGEGYGYTF.

Here the CDR3 reads CASSTGLAGGPNEQFF. The CDR3 nucleotides read TGTGCCAGTAGTACCGGACTAGCGGGAGGGCCTAATGAGCAGTTCTTC. J is TRBJ2-1 and V is TRBV19, with TRBD2 identical over 15 bases. Per the germline V gene, CDR1 is LNHDA and CDR2 is SQIVND (reference sequence). The CDR3 has 16 residues. With V trimmed by 4 bases and J by 7 bases, 5 bases remained unmatched.

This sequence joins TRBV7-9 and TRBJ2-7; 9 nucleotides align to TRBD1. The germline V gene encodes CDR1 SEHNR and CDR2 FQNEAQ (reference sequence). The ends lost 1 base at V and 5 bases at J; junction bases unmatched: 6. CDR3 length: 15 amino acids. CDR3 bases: TGTGCCAGCAGCTTAGGCCGGGACAGGGTGAACGAGCAGTACTTC. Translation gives CASSLGRDRVNEQYF.

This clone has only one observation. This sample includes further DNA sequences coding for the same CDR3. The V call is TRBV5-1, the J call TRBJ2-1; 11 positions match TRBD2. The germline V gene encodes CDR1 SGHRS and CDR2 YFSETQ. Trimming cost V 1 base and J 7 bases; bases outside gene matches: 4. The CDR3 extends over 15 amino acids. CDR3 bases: TGCGCCAGCAGCTTGTTAGCGGGAGGGGGTAATGAGCAGTTCTTC. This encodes CASSLLAGGGNEQFF.